The clone carrying this T cell receptor (beta chain) was seen only a few times. Its antigen is not known. TCRdb fed the RT-PCR reads into MiXCR, producing one record per CDR3 protein. The profile shows some 500,000 distinct CDR3 sequences, 13% of them singletons. Deletions cut 5 bases from V and 2 bases from J, with 7 bases between. The CDR3 consists of 12 residues. From germline, CDR1 is KGHSH and CDR2 LQKENI. This record belongs to a study of response to subunit inactivated influenza vaccine. Whole-study results and caveats: Each seasonal flu vaccination may recruit only limited new T cells, authors suggested.

The sequences come from PBMCs from blood, collected roughly 46 days after vaccination. This TCR derives from a man between 45 and 60 years old who received an inactivated influenza vaccine. The J gene is TRBJ2-7, the V gene TRBV18; TRBD1 is a possible D gene (5 bases). CDR3 sequence: CASSVQAYEQYF. The DNA for the CDR3 is TGTGCCAGCTCAGTACAGGCCTACGAGCAGTACTTC.